A single sample is the source of the 27 T cell receptor beta chains below, sequenced in a study of blood T cells in healthy people across ages. Combining a sample-barcoded 5' primer with a J-beta primer mix, a second PCR ran for roughly 6 to 11 cycles. TCRdb ran MiXCR on the 5' RACE reads and lists one entry per CDR3 protein. The sample records around 650,000 distinct CDR3 sequences, 32% being singletons. Input material: blood. Source of these receptors: a woman older than 75 in good health.

This clonotype was seen at least ten times. J is TRBJ2-7 and V is TRBV20-1, with 11 positions matching TRBD2. Germline V gene lookup returns CDR1 DFQATT and CDR2 SNEGSKA (reference sequence). The length of the CDR3 is 14 residues. The ends lost 6 bases at V and 2 bases at J; junction bases unmatched: 6. CDR3 residues: CSAEPTSGAYEQYF. The CDR3 DNA follows: TGCAGTGCCGAGCCGACTAGCGGGGCCTACGAGCAGTACTTC.

The J gene is TRBJ2-3, the V gene TRBV29-1, with no clear D. The ends were cut back, 3 bases at V and 6 bases at J, with 7 bases in the middle. The CDR3 has 11 amino acids. Germline loops: CDR1 SQVTM, CDR2 ANQGSEA. CDR3 protein: CSVEVLDTQYF. DNA for the CDR3: TGCAGCGTTGAGGTACTCGATACGCAGTATTTT.

This clonotype showed up just a few times. The rearrangement joins TRBV2 to TRBJ1-5; tentatively, D is TRBD1 (6 bases). From germline, CDR1 is SNHLY and CDR2 FYNNEI. V was pared by 3 bases and J by 6 bases, with 15 bases between. The CDR3 is 15 amino acids. CDR3 DNA: TGTGCCAGCAGTGAGATGTTGGGGGGCTTTCAGCCCCAGCATTTT. Translation: CASSEMLGGFQPQHF.

The chain recombines TRBV12-3 or TRBV12-4 with TRBJ1-1, with TRBD1 as a possible D gene (5 bases). There are 13 residues in the CDR3. Trimming left V 3 bases short and J 4 bases short, with 9 bases between. Here the CDR3 DNA reads TGTGCCAGCAGTTTGAATCAGGGCACTGAAGCTTTCTTT. Protein product: CASSLNQGTEAFF.

This clonotype has ten or more counts. The rearrangement joins TRBV10-3 to TRBJ1-2, with D unclear. CDR1 ENHRY and CDR2 SYGVKD come from the germline V gene. The V and J ends lost 5 bases and 8 bases respectively, with 15 bases between them. CDR3 length: 13 residues. The CDR3 here is CAISRTGGEGYTF. CDR3 DNA sequence: TGTGCCATCAGTCGGACTGGAGGAGAGGGCTACACCTTC.

V usage is TRBV7-8 and J usage is TRBJ1-1; a weak D match, TRBD1 (6 bases). Trimming cost V 1 base and J 4 bases, with 10 bases left between them. Germline V gene lookup returns CDR1 SGHVS and CDR2 FQNEAQ. The CDR3 contains 14 residues. The CDR3 bases are TGTGCCAGCAGCTTAGTTGGGGGCCCCACTGAAGCTTTCTTT. Translated, it gives CASSLVGGPTEAFF. The entire variable domain, with the rest obtained from reference TRBV7-8 and TRBJ1-1, is as follows: GAGVSQSPRYKVAKRGQDVALRCDPISGHVSLFWYQQALGQGPEFLTYFQNEAQLDKSGLPSDRFFAERPEGSVSTLKIQRTQQEDSAVYLCASSLVGGPTEAFFGQGTRLTVV.

This clonotype was seen many times. The V call is TRBV2, the J call TRBJ2-7; weak D call: TRBD1 (6 bases). V dropped 5 bases and J dropped 0 bases, with 8 bases sitting between them. Germline V gene data show CDR1 as SNHLY and CDR2 as FYNNEI. This CDR3 has 13 amino acids. CDR3 sequence: CASSRGYSYEQYF. The DNA of the CDR3 is TGTGCCAGCAGTAGGGGGTACTCCTACGAGCAGTACTTC.

This clonotype was seen ten or more times. The chain joins TRBV7-2 to TRBJ2-3, with 7 bases fitting TRBD1. CDR3 length: 15 residues. CDR1 and CDR2 (germline): SGHTA, FQGNSA. V lost 4 bases and J lost 1; bases outside the gene matches: 5. The CDR3 reads CASSYTGARTDTQYF. DNA for the CDR3: TGTGCCAGCAGCTACACAGGGGCCCGCACAGATACGCAGTATTTT.

At least ten counts were recorded for this clonotype. CDR3 DNA sequence: TGTGCCAGCAGAGGGACACCGAACACCGGGGAGCTGTTTTTT. It specifies CASRGTPNTGELFF. The rearrangement links TRBV7-9 to TRBJ2-2; a weak D match, TRBD1 (6 bases). This CDR3 region has 14 residues. Germline V gene lookup returns CDR1 SEHNR and CDR2 FQNEAQ (reference sequence). The ends were cut back, 6 bases at V and 0 bases at J, with 8 bases in the middle.

This clonotype has a count of ten or more. The rearrangement joins TRBV12-3 or TRBV12-4 to TRBJ1-2; tentative D call: TRBD1 (5 bases). CDR3 length equals 16 residues. The V end lost 5 bases, the J end lost 0 bases, and 16 bases lay between the germline ends. The CDR3 is CASSPISGSPNYGYTF. CDR3 in DNA: TGTGCCAGCAGTCCAATTTCAGGGAGTCCTAACTATGGCTACACCTTC.

This clonotype was seen at least ten times. This chain joins TRBV20-1 and TRBJ2-7; D uncertain. Germline CDR1 reads DFQATT; CDR2 reads SNEGSKA (reference sequence). The CDR3 has 13 amino acids. Trimming pared 3 bases from V and 5 bases from J, leaving 14 bases between. CDR3 residues: CSASGLNTHEQYF. In DNA, the CDR3 is TGCAGTGCTAGCGGTCTCAATACCCACGAGCAGTACTTC.

A few counts support this clonotype. This chain connects TRBV21-1 to TRBJ1-1; the table's D gene call, TRBD1, was not cross checked with the DNA. TRBV21-1 is shown as a pseudogene. The CDR3 has 17 amino acids. As DNA, the CDR3 is TGTGCCAGCAGCAACCGGGACAGGGGGCTTTTAGACACTGAAGCTTTCTTT. Translation: CASSNRDRGLLDTEAFF.

With regard to this clonotype: A much larger clone lies one base from this, so it may be a read error. The chain carries TRBV9 and TRBJ1-2, with no clear D. Germline CDR1 SGDLS, CDR2 YYNGEE. V was clipped by 7 bases and J by 7 bases, with 14 bases between them. The CDR3 extends over 12 amino acids. In nucleotides, the CDR3 is TGTGCCAGCGGCGGGCTGGGGAGTGGCTACACCTTC. Translating it yields CASGGLGSGYTF.

This clonotype has at least ten counts. The germline gene is not matched at one end of the junction; a read error may be the cause. CDR3 nucleotides: TGTGTCAGCAGTTTATTTACCAAAGGGGGAAATGAGCAGTTCTTC. It specifies CVSSLFTKGGNEQFF. The chain combines TRBV28 with TRBJ2-1; D is possibly TRBD1 (6 bases). The CDR3 contains 15 residues. CDR1 and CDR2 from the germline V gene are MDHEN and SYDVKM.

This clonotype was counted a few times. This sequence joins TRBV11-2 and TRBJ1-2; weak D call: TRBD1 (6 bases). Germline CDR1 SGHAT, CDR2 FQNNGV. V was clipped by 6 bases and J by 7 bases, with 15 bases between them. This CDR3 contains 13 residues. CDR3 loop: CASRGQEISGYTF. The CDR3 nucleotides are TGTGCCAGCAGGGGACAAGAAATTAGTGGCTACACCTTC.

This clonotype was counted many times. The V and J genes are TRBV15 and TRBJ2-5; maybe TRBD2 (5 bases). The J call may be wrong; the DNA end is better matched by TRBJ2-7. Per germline, CDR1 LNHNV and CDR2 YYDKDF (reference sequence). The CDR3 is made up of 14 amino acids. CDR3 coding DNA: TGTGCCACCAGCAGAGACGTCGGGGTCGGCGAGCAGTACTTC. Protein sequence: CATSRDVGVGEQYF.

A single count supports this clonotype. V and J are TRBV20-1 and TRBJ2-5, with D tentatively TRBD1 (5 bases). Germline values: CDR1 DFQATT, CDR2 SNEGSKA (reference sequence). The germline V and J ends were trimmed by 3 bases and 1 base, with 15 bases remaining between them. The CDR3 spans 15 residues. The CDR3 spells CSASLSGRLQETQYF. The CDR3 DNA sequence: TGCAGTGCTAGTCTTTCAGGGCGGCTCCAAGAGACCCAGTACTTC.

This clonotype has at least ten counts. The chain recombines TRBV6-1 with TRBJ1-2; D not certain. The germline V gene encodes CDR1 MNHNS and CDR2 SASEGT. The CDR3 has 15 residues. Deletions cut 7 bases from V and 2 bases from J, with 17 bases between. CDR3 amino acids: CASTRPGSANYGYTF. In DNA, the CDR3 is TGTGCCAGCACCCGGCCGGGGTCGGCAAACTATGGCTACACCTTC.

Concerning this clonotype itself: Just one base apart from a much larger clone, this may be a read error. The chain couples TRBV20-1 to TRBJ2-1; the match to TRBD2 covers 7 bases. This CDR3 region has 15 residues. The junction had 13 bases not matched to a gene; V was cut back by 3 bases and J by 8 bases. In germline, CDR1 is DFQATT, CDR2 SNEGSKA (reference sequence). CDR3 amino acids: CSASVSSGAADEQFF. The CDR3 DNA reads as TGCAGTGCTAGTGTCTCTAGCGGAGCCGCCGATGAGCAGTTCTTC.

This clonotype was picked up many times. The CDR3 reads CAISGTVEGREQFF. Here the CDR3 DNA reads TGTGCCATCAGTGGGACAGTAGAGGGGAGGGAGCAGTTCTTC. The chain recombines TRBV10-3 with TRBJ2-1; either TRBD1 or TRBD2 may fit D (6 bases each). Germline values: CDR1 ENHRY, CDR2 SYGVKD. V lost 4 bases and J 10 bases, leaving 17 bases between the germline ends. CDR3 length: 14 amino acids.

This clonotype has more than one count but fewer than ten. With a much larger clone just one base away, this may be a read error. The chain joins TRBV28 to TRBJ2-5, with D perhaps matching TRBD1 or TRBD2 (5 bases each). The CDR3 runs 14 residues. Germline CDR1 is MDHEN and CDR2 is SYDVKM. Trimming removed 5 bases at V and 5 bases at J, with 15 bases between. The DNA of the CDR3 is TGTGCCAGCAGTCCGGGACGCTCCCGGGAGACCCAGTACTTC. As protein: CASSPGRSRETQYF.

There are a few counts of this clonotype. The chain is built from TRBV4-2 and TRBJ1-1; no clear D gene. Germline CDR1 and CDR2: LGHNA and YNFKEQ. V was pared by 0 bases and J by 3 bases, with 11 bases between. The CDR3 has 15 amino acids. The DNA for the CDR3 is TGTGCCAGCAGCCAAGAGGTCGGGCAGCACACTGAAGCTTTCTTT. It is translated as CASSQEVGQHTEAFF.

As regards this clonotype: This may stem from a read error, because a much larger clone lies one nucleotide away. The chain recombines TRBV12-3 or TRBV12-4 with TRBJ1-5; 9 nucleotides align to TRBD1. The CDR3 runs to 13 residues. The CDR3 coding sequence is TGTGCCGGCAGAGGGACAGGGACTCAGCCCCAGCATTTT. Translation: CAGRGTGTQPQHF.

This clonotype was seen many times. The rearrangement links TRBV9 to TRBJ2-7; D tentatively fits TRBD1 or TRBD2 (5 bases each). The V end was cut by 0 bases, the J end by 6 bases, with 13 bases between. Germline values: CDR1 SGDLS, CDR2 YYNGEE. The CDR3 loop spans 14 amino acids. CDR3 DNA sequence: TGTGCCAGCAGCGTAGCAGTATCGAGGGGCGAGCAGTACTTC. As protein: CASSVAVSRGEQYF.

This clonotype was detected ten times or more. This sequence joins TRBV6-5 and TRBJ2-3, with D possibly matching TRBD2 (6 bases). Germline CDR1 reads MNHEY; CDR2 reads SVGAGI. Trimming removed 1 base from V and 3 bases from J, with 8 bases in between. The CDR3 runs to 14 residues. Here the CDR3 reads CASSYWRGTDTQYF. The CDR3 DNA is TGTGCCAGCAGTTACTGGCGGGGTACAGATACGCAGTATTTT.

V is TRBV6-5 and J is TRBJ2-1, with 8 bases fitting TRBD2. V trimming: 6 bases; J trimming: 4 bases; junction bases outside the gene matches: 8. The CDR3 has 15 amino acids. Germline V gene data show CDR1 as MNHEY and CDR2 as SVGAGI. This chain's CDR3 is CASSPASGPYNEQFF. CDR3 in DNA: TGTGCCAGCAGCCCCGCTAGCGGGCCTTACAATGAGCAGTTCTTC.

This clonotype was seen ten or more times. The chain carries TRBV12-3 or TRBV12-4 and TRBJ2-5; 8 positions match TRBD2. V gave up 7 bases and J gave up 7 bases; unmatched junction bases: 14. The CDR3 spans 15 residues. The CDR3 nucleotides read TGTGCCAGCACCTTGAGCGGGGGTGGGGGATTGACCCAGTACTTC. This translates into CASTLSGGGGLTQYF.